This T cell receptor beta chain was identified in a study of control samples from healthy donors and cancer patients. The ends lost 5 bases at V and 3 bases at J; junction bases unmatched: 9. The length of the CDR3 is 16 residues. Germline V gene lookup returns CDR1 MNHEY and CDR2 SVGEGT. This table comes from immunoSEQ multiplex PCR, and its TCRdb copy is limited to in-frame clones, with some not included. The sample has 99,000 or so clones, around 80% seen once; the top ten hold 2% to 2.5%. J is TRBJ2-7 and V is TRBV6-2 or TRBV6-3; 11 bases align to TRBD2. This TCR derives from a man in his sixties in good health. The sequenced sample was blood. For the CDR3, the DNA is TGTGCCAGCAGTACGTACACTAGCGGGAGCCTCTACGAGCAGTACTTC. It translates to CASSTYTSGSLYEQYF.